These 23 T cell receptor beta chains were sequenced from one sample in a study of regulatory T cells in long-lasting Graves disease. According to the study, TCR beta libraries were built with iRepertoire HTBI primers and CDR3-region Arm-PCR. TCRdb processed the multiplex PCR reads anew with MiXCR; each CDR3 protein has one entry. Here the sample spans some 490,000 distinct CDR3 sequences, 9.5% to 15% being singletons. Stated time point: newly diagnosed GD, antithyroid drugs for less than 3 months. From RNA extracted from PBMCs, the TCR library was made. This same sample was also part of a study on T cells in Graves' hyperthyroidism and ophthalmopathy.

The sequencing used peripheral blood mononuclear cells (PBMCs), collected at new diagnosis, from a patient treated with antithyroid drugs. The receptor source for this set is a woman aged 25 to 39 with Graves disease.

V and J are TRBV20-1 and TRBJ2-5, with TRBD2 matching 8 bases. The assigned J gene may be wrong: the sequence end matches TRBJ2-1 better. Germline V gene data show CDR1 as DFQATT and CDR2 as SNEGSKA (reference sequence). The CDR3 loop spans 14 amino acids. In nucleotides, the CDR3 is TGCAGTGCTAATATAGCGGGACCTTACAATGAGCAGTTCTTC. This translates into CSANIAGPYNEQFF.

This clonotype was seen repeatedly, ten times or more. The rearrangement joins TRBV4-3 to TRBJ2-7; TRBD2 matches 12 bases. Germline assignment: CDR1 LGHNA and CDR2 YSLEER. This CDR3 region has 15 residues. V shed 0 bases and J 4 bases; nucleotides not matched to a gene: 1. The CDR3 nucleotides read TGCGCCAGCAGCCAAGATCTAGCGGGAGGGTACGAGCAGTACTTC. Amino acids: CASSQDLAGGYEQYF.

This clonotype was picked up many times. In DNA form, the CDR3 reads TGTGCCAGCAGCAATCCGGGACGGGACGAGATCGAGACCCAGTACTTC. This gives the protein CASSNPGRDEIETQYF. The chain combines TRBV6-1 with TRBJ2-5, with D perhaps assigned TRBD1 or TRBD2 (5 bases each). The V and J ends lost 6 bases and 5 bases respectively, with 22 bases between them. Germline V gene sequence: CDR1 MNHNS, CDR2 SASEGT. This CDR3 contains 16 residues.

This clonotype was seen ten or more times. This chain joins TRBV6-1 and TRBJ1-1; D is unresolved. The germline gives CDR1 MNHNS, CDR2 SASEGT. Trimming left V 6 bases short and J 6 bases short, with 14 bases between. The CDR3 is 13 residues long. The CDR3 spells CASRPIREPEAFF. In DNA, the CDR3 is TGTGCCAGCAGGCCTATAAGGGAGCCTGAAGCTTTCTTT.

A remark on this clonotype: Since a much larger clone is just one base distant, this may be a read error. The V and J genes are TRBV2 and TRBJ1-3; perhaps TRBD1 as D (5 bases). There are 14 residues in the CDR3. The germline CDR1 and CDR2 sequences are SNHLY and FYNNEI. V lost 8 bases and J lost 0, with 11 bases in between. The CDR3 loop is CASLAQVSGNTIYF. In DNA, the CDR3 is TGTGCCAGCCTGGCACAGGTCTCTGGAAACACCATATATTTT.

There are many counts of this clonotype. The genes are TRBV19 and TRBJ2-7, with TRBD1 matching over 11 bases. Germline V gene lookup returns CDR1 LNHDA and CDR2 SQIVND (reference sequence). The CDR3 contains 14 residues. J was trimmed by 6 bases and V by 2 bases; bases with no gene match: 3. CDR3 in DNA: TGTGCCAGTAGTATAACCGGGACAGGGGGCGAGCAGTACTTC. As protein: CASSITGTGGEQYF.

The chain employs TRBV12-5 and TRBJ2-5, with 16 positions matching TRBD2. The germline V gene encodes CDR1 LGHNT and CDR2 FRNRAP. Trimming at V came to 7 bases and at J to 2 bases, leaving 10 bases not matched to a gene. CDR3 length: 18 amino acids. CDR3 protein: CASAPGLAGGGGQETQYF. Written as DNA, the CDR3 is TGTGCTAGTGCCCCGGGACTAGCGGGAGGGGGGGGGCAAGAGACCCAGTACTTC. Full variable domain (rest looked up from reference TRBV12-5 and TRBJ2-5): DARVTQTPRHKVTEMGQEVTMRCQPILGHNTVFWYRQTMMQGLELLAYFRNRAPLDDSGMPKDRFSAEMPDATLATLKIQPSEPRDSAVYFCASAPGLAGGGGQETQYFGPGTRLLVL.

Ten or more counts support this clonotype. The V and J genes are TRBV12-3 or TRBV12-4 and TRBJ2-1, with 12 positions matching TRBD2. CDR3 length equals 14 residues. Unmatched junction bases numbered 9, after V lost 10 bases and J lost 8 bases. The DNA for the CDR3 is TGTGCCATCGCTAGCGGGAGGGCCAGGGATGAGCAGTTCTTC. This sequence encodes CAIASGRARDEQFF.

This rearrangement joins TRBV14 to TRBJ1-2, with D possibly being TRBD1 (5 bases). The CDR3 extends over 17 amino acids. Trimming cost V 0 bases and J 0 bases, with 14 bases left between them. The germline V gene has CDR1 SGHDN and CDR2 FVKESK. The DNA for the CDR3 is TGTGCCAGCAGCCAAGAAGGGGTCAGACCGACTAACTATGGCTACACCTTC. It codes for CASSQEGVRPTNYGYTF.

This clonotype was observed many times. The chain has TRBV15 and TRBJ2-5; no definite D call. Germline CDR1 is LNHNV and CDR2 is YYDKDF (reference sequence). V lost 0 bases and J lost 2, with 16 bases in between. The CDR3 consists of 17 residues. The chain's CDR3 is CATSRDPRPTHQETQYF. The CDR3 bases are TGTGCCACCAGCAGAGATCCCCGGCCTACACATCAAGAGACCCAGTACTTC. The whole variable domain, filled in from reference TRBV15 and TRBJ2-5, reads DAMVIQNPRYQVTQFGKPVTLSCSQTLNHNVMYWYQQKSSQAPKLLFHYYDKDFNNEADTPDNFQSRRPNTSFCFLDIRSPGLGDTAMYLCATSRDPRPTHQETQYFGPGTRLLVL.

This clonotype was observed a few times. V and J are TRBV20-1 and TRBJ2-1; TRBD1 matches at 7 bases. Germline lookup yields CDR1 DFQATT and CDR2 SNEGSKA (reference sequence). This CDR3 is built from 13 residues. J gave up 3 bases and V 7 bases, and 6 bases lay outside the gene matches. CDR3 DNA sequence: TGCAGTGAAACGCCAGGGGGCTACAATGAGCAGTTCTTC. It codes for CSETPGGYNEQFF.

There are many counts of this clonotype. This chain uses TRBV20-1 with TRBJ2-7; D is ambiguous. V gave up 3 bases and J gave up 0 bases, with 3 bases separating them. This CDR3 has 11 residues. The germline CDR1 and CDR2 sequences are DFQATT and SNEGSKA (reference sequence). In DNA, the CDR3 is TGCAGTGCTAGGCGCTCCTACGAGCAGTACTTC. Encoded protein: CSARRSYEQYF.

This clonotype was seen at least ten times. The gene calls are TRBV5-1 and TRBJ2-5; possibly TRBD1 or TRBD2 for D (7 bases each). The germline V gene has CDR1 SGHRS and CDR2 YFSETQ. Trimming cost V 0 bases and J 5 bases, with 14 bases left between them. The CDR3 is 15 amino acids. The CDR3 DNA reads TGCGCCAGCAGCTTGGAGGGAGGGGGCACGGAGACCCAGTACTTC. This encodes CASSLEGGGTETQYF.

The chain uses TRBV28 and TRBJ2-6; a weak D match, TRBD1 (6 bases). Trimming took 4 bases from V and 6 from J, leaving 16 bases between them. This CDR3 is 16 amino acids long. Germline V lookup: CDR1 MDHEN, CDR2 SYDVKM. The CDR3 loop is CASSSSLRGEANVLTF. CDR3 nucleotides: TGTGCCAGCAGTTCATCCCTCAGGGGCGAGGCCAACGTCCTGACTTTC.

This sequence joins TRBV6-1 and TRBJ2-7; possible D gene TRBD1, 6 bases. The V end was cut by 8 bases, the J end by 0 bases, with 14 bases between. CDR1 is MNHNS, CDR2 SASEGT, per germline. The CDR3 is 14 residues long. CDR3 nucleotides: TGTGCCAGCGCGACAGGTCCCTCCTCCTACGAGCAGTACTTC. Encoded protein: CASATGPSSYEQYF.

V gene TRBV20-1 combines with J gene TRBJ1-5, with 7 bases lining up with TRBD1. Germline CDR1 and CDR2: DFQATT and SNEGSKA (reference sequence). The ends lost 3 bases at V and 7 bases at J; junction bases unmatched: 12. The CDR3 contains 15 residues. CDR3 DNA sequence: TGCAGTGCTAGGAGTCTTTCAGGGGGAGGACAGCCCCAGCATTTT. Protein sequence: CSARSLSGGGQPQHF.

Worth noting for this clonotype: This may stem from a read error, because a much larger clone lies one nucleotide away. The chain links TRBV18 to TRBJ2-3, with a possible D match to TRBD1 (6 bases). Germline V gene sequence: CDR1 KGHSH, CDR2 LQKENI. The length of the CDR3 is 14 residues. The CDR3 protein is CARSPQGHTDTQYF. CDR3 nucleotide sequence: TGTGCCCGCTCACCACAGGGACACACAGATACGCAGTATTTT.

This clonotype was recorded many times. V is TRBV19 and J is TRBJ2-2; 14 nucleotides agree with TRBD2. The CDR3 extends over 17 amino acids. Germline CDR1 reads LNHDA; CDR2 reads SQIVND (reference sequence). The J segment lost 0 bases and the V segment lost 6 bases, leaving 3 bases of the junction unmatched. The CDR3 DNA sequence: TGTGCCAGTAGAAAGGGACTAGCGGGAGCGAACACCGGGGAGCTGTTTTTT. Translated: CASRKGLAGANTGELFF.

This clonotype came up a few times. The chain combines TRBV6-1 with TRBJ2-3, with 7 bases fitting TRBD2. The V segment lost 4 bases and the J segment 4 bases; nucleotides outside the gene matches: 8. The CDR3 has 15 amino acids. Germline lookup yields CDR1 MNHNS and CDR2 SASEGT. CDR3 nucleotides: TGTGCCAGCAGTGGCCCAGCGGGAAGTTCAGATACGCAGTATTTT. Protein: CASSGPAGSSDTQYF.

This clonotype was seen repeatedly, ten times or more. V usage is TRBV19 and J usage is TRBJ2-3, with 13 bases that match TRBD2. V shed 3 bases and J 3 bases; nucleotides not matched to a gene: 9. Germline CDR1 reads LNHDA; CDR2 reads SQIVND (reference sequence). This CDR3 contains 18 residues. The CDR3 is CASSIKFGLAGATDTQYF. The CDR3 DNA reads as TGTGCCAGTAGTATCAAGTTTGGACTAGCGGGAGCAACAGATACGCAGTATTTT.

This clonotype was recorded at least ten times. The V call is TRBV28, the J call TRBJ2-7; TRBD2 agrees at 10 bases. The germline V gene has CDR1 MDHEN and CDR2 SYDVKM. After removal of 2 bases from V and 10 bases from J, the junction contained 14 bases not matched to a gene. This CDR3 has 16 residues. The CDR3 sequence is CASSLNTASGSSAQYF. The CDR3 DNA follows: TGTGCCAGCAGTTTAAATACGGCTAGCGGGAGCAGCGCCCAGTACTTC.

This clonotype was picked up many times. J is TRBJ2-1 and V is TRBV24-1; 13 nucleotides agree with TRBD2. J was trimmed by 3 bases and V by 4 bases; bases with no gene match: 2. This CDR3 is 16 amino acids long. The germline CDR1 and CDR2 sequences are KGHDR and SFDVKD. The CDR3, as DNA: TGTGCCACCAGTGACGGGACTAGCGGGGACTACAATGAGCAGTTCTTC. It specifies CATSDGTSGDYNEQFF.

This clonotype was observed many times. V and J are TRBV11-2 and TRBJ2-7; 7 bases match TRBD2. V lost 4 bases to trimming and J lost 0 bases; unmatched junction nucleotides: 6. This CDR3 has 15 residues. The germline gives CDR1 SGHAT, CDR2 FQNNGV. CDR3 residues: CASSWGTTVSYEQYF. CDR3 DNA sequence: TGTGCCAGCAGCTGGGGGACTACCGTCTCCTACGAGCAGTACTTC.